This T cell receptor beta chain emerged from a study of blood T cell repertoires in COVID-19. Clinical history reported by participants formed the basis on which cohorts were assigned. Profiled with immunoSEQ multiplex PCR; TCRdb holds only in-frame clones, not every one. The repertoire includes hundreds of thousands of clones, 85% of them detected once, and 2.5% to 3% sits in the top ten. There are 12 residues in the CDR3. Trimming took 5 bases from V and 9 from J; bases not matched to a gene: 6. Sequencing used PBMCs or T cells enriched from blood (not recorded which). The chain employs TRBV12-3 or TRBV12-4 and TRBJ2-7, with 8 bases that match TRBD1. The sequence came from a woman in her forties or fifties who had recovered from COVID-19. The CDR3 sequence: CASSQTGDAQYF. The CDR3, as DNA: TGTGCCAGCAGTCAGACAGGGGACGCGCAGTACTTC.